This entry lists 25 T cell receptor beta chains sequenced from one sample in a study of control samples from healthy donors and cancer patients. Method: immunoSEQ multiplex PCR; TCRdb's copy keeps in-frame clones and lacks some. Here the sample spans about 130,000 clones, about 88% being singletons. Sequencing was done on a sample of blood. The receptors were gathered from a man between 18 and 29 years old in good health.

CDR3 sequence (DNA): TGTGCCAGCAGTAAAGACAGGGGGCGCCGTAATAATTCACCCCTCCACTTT. It translates to CASSKDRGRRNNSPLHF. V gene TRBV6-1 combines with J gene TRBJ1-6; 10 nucleotides match TRBD1. With 5 bases clipped from V and 5 bases from J, the junction kept 9 bases outside the gene matches. CDR3 length: 17 residues. Germline V gene sequence: CDR1 MNHNS, CDR2 SASEGT.

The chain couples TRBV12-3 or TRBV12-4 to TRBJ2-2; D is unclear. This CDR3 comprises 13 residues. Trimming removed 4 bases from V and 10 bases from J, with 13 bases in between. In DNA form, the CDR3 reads TGTGCCAGCAGTTACGACTCCCTCGAGGAGCTGTTTTTT. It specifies CASSYDSLEELFF.

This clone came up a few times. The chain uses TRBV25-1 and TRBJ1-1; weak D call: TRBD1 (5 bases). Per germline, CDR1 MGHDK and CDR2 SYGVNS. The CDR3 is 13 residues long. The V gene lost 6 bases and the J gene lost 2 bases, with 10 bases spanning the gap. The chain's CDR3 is CASRTARNTEAFF. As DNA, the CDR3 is TGTGCCAGCAGGACAGCCCGAAACACTGAAGCTTTCTTT.

The CDR3 loop is CASSYFAGPHSYEQYF. In DNA, the CDR3 is TGTGCCAGCAGTTACTTCGCAGGGCCCCACTCCTACGAGCAGTACTTC. V gene TRBV6-6 combines with J gene TRBJ2-7; a possible D gene is TRBD1 (5 bases). Germline lookup yields CDR1 MNHNY and CDR2 SVGAGI (reference sequence). Trimming left V 1 base short and J 0 bases short, with 13 bases between. CDR3 size: 16 residues.

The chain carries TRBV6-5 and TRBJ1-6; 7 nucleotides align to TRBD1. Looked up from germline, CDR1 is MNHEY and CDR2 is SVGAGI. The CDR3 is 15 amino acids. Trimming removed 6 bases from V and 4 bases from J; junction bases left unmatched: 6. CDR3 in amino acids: CASRPGQEYNSPLHF. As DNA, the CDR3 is TGTGCCAGCAGACCCGGACAGGAGTATAATTCACCCCTCCACTTT.

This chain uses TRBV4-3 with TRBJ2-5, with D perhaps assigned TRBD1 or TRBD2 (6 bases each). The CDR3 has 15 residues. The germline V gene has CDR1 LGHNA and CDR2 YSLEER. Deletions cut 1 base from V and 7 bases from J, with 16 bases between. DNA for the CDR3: TGCGCCAGCAGCCAAGGGTTGGGGGGCCTGGGGACCCAGTACTTC. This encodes CASSQGLGGLGTQYF.

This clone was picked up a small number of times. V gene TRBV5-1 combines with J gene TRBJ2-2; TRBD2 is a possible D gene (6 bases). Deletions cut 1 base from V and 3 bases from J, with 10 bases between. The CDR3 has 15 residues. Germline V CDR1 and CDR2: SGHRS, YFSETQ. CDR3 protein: CASSLRDSDTGELFF. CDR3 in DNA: TGCGCCAGCAGCTTGAGGGACTCTGACACCGGGGAGCTGTTTTTT.

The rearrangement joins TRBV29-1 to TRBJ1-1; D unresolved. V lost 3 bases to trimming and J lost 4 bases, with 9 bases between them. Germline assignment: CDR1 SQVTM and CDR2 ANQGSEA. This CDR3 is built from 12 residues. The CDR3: CSVDTGSTEAFF. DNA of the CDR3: TGCAGCGTTGATACCGGGAGCACTGAAGCTTTCTTT.

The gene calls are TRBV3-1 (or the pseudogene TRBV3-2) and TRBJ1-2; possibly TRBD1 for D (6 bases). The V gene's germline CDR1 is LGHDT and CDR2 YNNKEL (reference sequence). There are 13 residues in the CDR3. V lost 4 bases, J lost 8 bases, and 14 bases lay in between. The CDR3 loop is CASSRGGLWGYTF. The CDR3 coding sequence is TGTGCCAGCAGCCGCGGGGGGCTATGGGGCTACACCTTC.

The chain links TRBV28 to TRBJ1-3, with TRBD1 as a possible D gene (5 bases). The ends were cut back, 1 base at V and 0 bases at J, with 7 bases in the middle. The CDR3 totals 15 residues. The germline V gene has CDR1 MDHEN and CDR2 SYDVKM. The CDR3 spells CASSLYDSSGNTIYF. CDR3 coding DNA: TGTGCCAGCAGTTTATACGACAGCTCTGGAAACACCATATATTTT.

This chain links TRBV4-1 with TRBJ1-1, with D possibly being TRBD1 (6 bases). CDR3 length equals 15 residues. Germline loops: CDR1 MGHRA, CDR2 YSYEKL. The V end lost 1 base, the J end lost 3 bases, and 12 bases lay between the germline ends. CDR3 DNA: TGCGCCAGCAGCCAAGTGACAGGTCGACACACTGAAGCTTTCTTT. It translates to CASSQVTGRHTEAFF.

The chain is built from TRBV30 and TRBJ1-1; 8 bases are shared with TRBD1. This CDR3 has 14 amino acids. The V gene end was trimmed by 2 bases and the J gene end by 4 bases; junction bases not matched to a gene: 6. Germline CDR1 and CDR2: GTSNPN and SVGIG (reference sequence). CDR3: CAWSLQGGSTEAFF. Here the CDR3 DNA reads TGTGCCTGGAGTTTACAGGGGGGGTCCACTGAAGCTTTCTTT.

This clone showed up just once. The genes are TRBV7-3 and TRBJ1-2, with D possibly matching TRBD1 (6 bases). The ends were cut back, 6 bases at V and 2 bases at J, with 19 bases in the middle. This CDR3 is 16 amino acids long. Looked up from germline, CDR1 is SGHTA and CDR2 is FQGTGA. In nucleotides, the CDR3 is TGTGCCAGCAGTACCAACAGGGAGAACGGGAACTATGGCTACACCTTC. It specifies CASSTNRENGNYGYTF.

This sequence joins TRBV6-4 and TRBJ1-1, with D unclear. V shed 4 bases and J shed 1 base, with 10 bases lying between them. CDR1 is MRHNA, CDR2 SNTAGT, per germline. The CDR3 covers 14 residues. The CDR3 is CASSGELGNTEAFF. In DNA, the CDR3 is TGTGCCAGCAGTGGGGAGTTAGGGAACACTGAAGCTTTCTTT.

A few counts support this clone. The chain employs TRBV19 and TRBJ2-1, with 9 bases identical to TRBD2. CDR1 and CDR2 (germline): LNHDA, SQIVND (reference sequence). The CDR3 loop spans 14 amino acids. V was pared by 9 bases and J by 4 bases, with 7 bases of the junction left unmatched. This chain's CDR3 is CASRREGEYNEQFF. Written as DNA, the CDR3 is TGTGCCAGCAGGCGGGAGGGGGAATACAATGAGCAGTTCTTC. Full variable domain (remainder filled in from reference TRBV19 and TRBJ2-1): DGGITQSPKYLFRKEGQNVTLSCEQNLNHDAMYWYRQDPGQGLRLIYYSQIVNDFQKGDIAEGYSVSREKKESFPLTVTSAQKNPTAFYLCASRREGEYNEQFFGPGTRLTVL.

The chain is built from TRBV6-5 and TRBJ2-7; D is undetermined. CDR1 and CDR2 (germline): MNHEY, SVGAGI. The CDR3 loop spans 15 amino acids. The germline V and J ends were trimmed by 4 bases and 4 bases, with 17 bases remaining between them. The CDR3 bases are TGTGCCAGCAGTTCGGCCAAGCTGGGGTCTTACGAGCAGTACTTC. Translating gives CASSSAKLGSYEQYF.

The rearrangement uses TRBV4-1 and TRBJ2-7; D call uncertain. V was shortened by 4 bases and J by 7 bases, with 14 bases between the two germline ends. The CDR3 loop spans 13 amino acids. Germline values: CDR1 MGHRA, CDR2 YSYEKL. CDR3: CASSLHVVGEQYF. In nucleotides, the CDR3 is TGCGCCAGCAGCCTCCATGTTGTGGGGGAGCAGTACTTC.

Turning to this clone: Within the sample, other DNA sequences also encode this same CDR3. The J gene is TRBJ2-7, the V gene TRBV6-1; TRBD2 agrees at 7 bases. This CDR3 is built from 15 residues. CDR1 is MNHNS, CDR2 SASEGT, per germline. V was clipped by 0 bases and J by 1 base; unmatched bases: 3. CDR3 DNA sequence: TGTGCCAGCAGTGAAGCCTGGACTAGTTCCTACGAGCAGTACTTC. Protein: CASSEAWTSSYEQYF.

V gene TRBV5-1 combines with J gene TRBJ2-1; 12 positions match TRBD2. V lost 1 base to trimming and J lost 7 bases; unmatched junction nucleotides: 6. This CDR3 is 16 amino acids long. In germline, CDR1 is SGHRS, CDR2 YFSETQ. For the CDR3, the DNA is TGCGCCAGCAGCTTGCTTCGACTAGCGGGAGCGAATGAGCAGTTCTTC. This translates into CASSLLRLAGANEQFF.

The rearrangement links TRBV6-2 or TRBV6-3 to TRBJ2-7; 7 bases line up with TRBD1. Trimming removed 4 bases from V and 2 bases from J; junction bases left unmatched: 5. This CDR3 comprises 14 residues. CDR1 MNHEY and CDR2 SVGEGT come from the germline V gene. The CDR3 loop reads CASSLDRETYEQYF. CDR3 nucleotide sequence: TGTGCCAGCAGTTTAGACAGGGAGACCTACGAGCAGTACTTC.

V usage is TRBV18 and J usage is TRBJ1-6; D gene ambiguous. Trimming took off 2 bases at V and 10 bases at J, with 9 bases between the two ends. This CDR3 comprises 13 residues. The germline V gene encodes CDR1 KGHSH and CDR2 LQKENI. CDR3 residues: CASSPISSSPLHF. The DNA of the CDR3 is TGTGCCAGCTCACCAATATCATCCTCACCCCTCCACTTT.

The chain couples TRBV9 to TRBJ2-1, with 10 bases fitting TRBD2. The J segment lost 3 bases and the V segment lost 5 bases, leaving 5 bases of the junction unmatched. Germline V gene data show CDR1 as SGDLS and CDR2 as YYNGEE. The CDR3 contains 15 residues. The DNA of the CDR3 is TGTGCCAGCAGGAGGACTAGCGGAAACTACAATGAGCAGTTCTTC. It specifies CASRRTSGNYNEQFF.

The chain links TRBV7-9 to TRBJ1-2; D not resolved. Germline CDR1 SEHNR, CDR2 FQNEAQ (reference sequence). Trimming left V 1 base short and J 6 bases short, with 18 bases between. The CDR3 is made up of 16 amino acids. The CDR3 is CASSLDGRPTADGYTF. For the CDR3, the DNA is TGTGCCAGCAGCTTAGATGGTAGGCCTACCGCTGATGGCTACACCTTC.

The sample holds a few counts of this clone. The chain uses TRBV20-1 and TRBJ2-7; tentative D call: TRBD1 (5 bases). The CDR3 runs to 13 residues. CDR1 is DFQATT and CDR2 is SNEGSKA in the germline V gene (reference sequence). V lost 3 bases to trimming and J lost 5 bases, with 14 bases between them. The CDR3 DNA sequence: TGCAGTGCTAGTCCAACAGGATCCCACGAGCAGTACTTC. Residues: CSASPTGSHEQYF.

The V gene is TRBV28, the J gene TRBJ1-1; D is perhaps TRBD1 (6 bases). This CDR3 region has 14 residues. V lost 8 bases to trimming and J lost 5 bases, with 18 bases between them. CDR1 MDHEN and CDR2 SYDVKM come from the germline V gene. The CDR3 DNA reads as TGTGCCAGCCCCAGGCCGGGGGGCAGTACTGAAGCTTTCTTT. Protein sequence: CASPRPGGSTEAFF.